A selection of T cell receptor beta chains follows, all from one sample in a study of shared T cell receptors in the human thymus. Measured with immunoSEQ multiplex PCR; TCRdb has only the in-frame clones, and not every one. The sample holds hundreds of thousands of clones; more than 75% are singletons and the top ten take roughly 0.0086%. The data were also submitted as part of a second study, on human thymus T cells.

Material for sequencing was thymocytes. The receptors derive from a boy less than two years old with a congenital heart defect. Both conserved end residues are part of each CDR3.

TRBV6-4 13 CASSDVEKNIQYF
TRBV2 17 CASSEENWTGGDYGYTF
TRBV28 13 CASSPELDEKLFF
TRBV28 16 CASSRITTGLGYGYTF
TRBV29-1 14 CSVDLAGTTDTQYF
TRBV6-1 17 CASSDFSGDYSNQPQHF
TRBV19 13 CASSFSSGGELFF
TRBV30 15 CAWSVQPTRYNEQFF
TRBV7-2 17 CASSLVPLGHLDYEQYF
TRBV5-1 15 CASSLIGRWVDTQYF
TRBV5-5 17 CASRNIGHPSGANVLTF
TRBV5-5 18 CASSLFLPDRPNTGELFF
TRBV27 13 CASSGTGENEQYF
TRBV7-9 14 CASSSLLGGYGYTF
TRBV18 17 CASSPPGQVLPGNTIYF